The entry below describes one TCR beta chain. This PCR relied on a set of 60 Vbeta primers and 13 Jbeta primers. Clones were sequenced by immunoSEQ multiplex PCR, and TCRdb holds only the in-frame ones, with some missing. The repertoire holds 100,000 to 150,000 clones, 70% to 85% seen once, with 4% in the top ten. These data are taken from a study of cytomegalovirus exposure and HLA in healthy donors. CDR1 is SGHRS, CDR2 YFSETQ, per germline. This CDR3 is 16 amino acids long. The trim removed 5 bases at V and 10 bases at J, leaving 15 bases unmatched. The V gene is TRBV5-1, the J gene TRBJ2-3; 11 bases line up with TRBD2. Sequencing was performed on PBMCs. The source of this sequence is a man aged 35 to 55 in good health and CMV-seropositive. This chain's CDR3 is CASRPTSGGLFSAQYF. CDR3 sequence (DNA): TGCGCCAGCAGGCCAACTAGCGGGGGCCTATTCAGTGCGCAGTATTTT.